The source of this T cell receptor (beta chain) is a study of cytomegalovirus exposure and HLA in healthy donors. Whole-study findings and limits: The presence/absence work took it that sequencing depth was about the same across donors. Productive rates of about 90% or about 30% were seen for most TCR beta V segments in an earlier analysis. Later analysis revealed greater clonal expansion in HLA-associated TCR beta chains than in equally common others. Some V segments (TRBV6-2 and TRBV6-3 among them) were excluded as indistinguishable.

A multiplex PCR was run with 60 Vbeta primers and 13 Jbeta primers. Clones were read by immunoSEQ multiplex PCR, and TCRdb kept only the in-frame ones, dropping some. Of under 200,000 clones in the sample, 75% to 90% are singletons; the top ten hold about 5.7%. The CDR3 has 15 amino acids. The germline V gene encodes CDR1 SGHTS and CDR2 YDEGEE. V lost 0 bases and J 9 bases, leaving 16 bases between the germline ends. For this clone: Antigen specificity is unknown.

The source material was PBMCs. This sequence was found in a man in his forties in good health and CMV-seropositive. The chain recombines TRBV5-8 with TRBJ2-1; TRBD1 might be the D (5 bases). The CDR3 region is CASSLAGYNTIEQFF. CDR3 DNA: TGTGCCAGCAGCTTGGCAGGGTACAATACCATTGAGCAGTTCTTC.